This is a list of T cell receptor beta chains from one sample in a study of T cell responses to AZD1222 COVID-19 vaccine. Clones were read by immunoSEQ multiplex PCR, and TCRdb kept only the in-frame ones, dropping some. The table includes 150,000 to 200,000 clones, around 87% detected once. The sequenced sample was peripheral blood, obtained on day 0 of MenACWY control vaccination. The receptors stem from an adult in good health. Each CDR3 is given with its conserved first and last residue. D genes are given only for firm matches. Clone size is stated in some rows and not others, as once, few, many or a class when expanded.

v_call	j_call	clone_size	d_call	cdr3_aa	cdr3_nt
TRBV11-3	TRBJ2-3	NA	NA	CASSFGGSTDTQYF	TGTGCCAGCAGCTTTGGCGGGAGCACAGATACGCAGTATTTT
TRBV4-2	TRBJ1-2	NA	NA	CASSQPEAASDFYGYTF	TGTGCCAGCAGCCAACCCGAGGCGGCCTCAGACTTCTATGGCTACACCTTC
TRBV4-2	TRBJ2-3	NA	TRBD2	CASSQLGGETSETDTQYF	TGTGCCAGCAGCCAGCTCGGGGGCGAGACTAGCGAGACAGATACGCAGTATTTT
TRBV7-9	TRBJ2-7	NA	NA	CASSLAGVSHEQYF	TGTGCCAGCAGCTTGGCCGGAGTCAGCCACGAGCAGTACTTC
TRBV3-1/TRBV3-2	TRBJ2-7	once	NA	CASSQEFRGSMNEQYF	TGTGCCAGCAGCCAAGAGTTTAGGGGGAGTATGAACGAGCAGTACTTC
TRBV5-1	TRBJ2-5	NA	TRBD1	CASSLGQGYQETQYF	TGCGCCAGCAGCTTAGGACAGGGCTACCAAGAGACCCAGTACTTC
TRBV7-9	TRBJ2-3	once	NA	CASRTGPGLSTDTQYF	TGTGCCAGCAGAACCGGGCCGGGACTTAGCACAGATACGCAGTATTTT
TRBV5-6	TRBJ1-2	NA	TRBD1	CASSSPPGQGTLWGYTF	TGTGCCAGCAGCTCGCCCCCGGGACAGGGGACCCTCTGGGGCTACACCTTC
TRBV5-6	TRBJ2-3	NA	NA	CASSLDSNTDTQYF	TGTGCCAGCAGCTTGGACTCGAACACAGATACGCAGTATTTT
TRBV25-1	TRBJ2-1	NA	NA	CASSDQGYNEQFF	TGTGCCAGCAGTGATCAGGGGTACAATGAGCAGTTCTTC
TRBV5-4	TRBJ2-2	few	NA	CASSLASSNTGELFF	TGTGCCAGCAGCTTGGCTTCCTCTAACACCGGGGAGCTGTTTTTT
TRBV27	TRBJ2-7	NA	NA	CASSLAPDGAYEQYF	TGTGCCAGCAGTTTAGCCCCGGACGGAGCCTACGAGCAGTACTTC
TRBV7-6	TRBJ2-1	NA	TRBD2	CASSLGGGGEVRNEQFF	TGTGCCAGCAGCTTAGGGGGGGGAGGTGAGGTTCGGAATGAGCAGTTCTTC
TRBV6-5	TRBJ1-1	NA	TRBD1	CASSYTGTGVTEAFF	TGTGCCAGCAGTTATACCGGGACAGGGGTCACTGAAGCTTTCTTT
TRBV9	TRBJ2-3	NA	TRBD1	CASSPQGAPTDTQYF	TGTGCCAGCAGCCCCCAGGGGGCCCCCACAGATACGCAGTATTTT
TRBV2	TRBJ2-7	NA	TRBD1	CASRDRGNEQYF	TGTGCCAGCAGGGACAGGGGTAACGAGCAGTACTTC
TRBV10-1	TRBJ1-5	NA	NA	CASSGVHHNQPQHF	TGCGCCAGCAGTGGTGTGCACCACAATCAGCCCCAGCATTTT
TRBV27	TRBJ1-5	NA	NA	CASSFAPGQPQHF	TGTGCCAGCAGTTTTGCACCCGGTCAGCCCCAGCATTTT
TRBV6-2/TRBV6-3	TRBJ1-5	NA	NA	CASSRPTGSIQPQHF	TGTGCCAGCAGCCGCCCTACAGGGTCAATCCAGCCCCAGCATTTT
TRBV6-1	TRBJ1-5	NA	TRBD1	CASSEWRGTGGNQPQHF	TGTGCCAGCAGTGAATGGCGAGGGACAGGGGGCAATCAGCCCCAGCATTTT
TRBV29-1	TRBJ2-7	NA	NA	CSVEIFSGEQYF	TGCAGCGTTGAAATTTTCTCAGGGGAGCAGTACTTC
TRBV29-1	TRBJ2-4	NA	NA	CSVAGRGDIQYF	TGCAGCGTTGCAGGCCGGGGAGACATTCAGTACTTC
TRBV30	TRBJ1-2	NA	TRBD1	CAWSQGTLEGQGLLYGYTF	TGTGCCTGGAGTCAAGGAACCCTTGAGGGACAGGGCTTGCTCTATGGCTACACCTTC
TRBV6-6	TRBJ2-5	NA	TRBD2	CASSSGLAGTQETQYF	TGTGCCAGCAGTTCTGGACTAGCGGGAACGCAAGAGACCCAGTACTTC
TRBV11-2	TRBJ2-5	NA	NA	CASSSQGSAQYF	TGTGCCAGCAGCTCCCAAGGATCGGCCCAGTACTTC
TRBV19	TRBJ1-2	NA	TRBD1	CASSIALDRVNYGYTF	TGTGCCAGTAGTATAGCCTTGGACAGGGTTAACTATGGCTACACCTTC
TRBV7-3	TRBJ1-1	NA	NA	CASSLGSGTEAFF	TGTGCCAGCAGCTTAGGTAGTGGGACTGAAGCTTTCTTT
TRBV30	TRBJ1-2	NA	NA	CAWSVGHNYGYTF	TGTGCCTGGAGTGTCGGGCATAACTATGGCTACACCTTC
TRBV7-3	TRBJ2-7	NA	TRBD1	CASSLRQGVDEQYF	TGTGCCAGCAGCTTAAGACAGGGCGTGGACGAGCAGTACTTC
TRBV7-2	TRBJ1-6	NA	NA	CASSLVGNSPLHF	TGTGCCAGCAGCTTAGTGGGTAATTCACCCCTCCACTTT
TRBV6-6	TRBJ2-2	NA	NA	CASSYSKTGPTGELFF	TGTGCCAGCAGTTACTCAAAGACAGGCCCCACCGGGGAGCTGTTTTTT
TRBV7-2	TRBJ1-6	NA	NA	CASSSRGAGLDSPLHF	TGTGCCAGCAGCTCTAGGGGGGCGGGGTTGGATTCACCCCTCCACTTT
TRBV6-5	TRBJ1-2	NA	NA	CASSQGLSGYTF	TGTGCCAGCAGCCAGGGATTGAGTGGCTACACCTTC
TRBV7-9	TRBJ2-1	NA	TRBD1	CASSPRQGAPDEQFF	TGTGCCAGCAGCCCCCGACAGGGGGCCCCCGATGAGCAGTTCTTC
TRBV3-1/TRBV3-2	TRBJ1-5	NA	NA	CASSQDLGGSNQPQHF	TGTGCCAGCAGCCAAGATCTAGGGGGAAGCAATCAGCCCCAGCATTTT
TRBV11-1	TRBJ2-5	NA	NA	CASSLGAGTRQETQYF	TGTGCCAGCAGCTTAGGGGCGGGGACACGTCAAGAGACCCAGTACTTC
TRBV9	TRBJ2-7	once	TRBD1	CASSAFGTGDYEQYF	TGTGCCAGCAGCGCCTTCGGGACAGGGGATTACGAGCAGTACTTC
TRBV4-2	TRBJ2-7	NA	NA	CASSQASGEQYF	TGTGCCAGCAGCCAAGCATCCGGCGAGCAGTACTTC
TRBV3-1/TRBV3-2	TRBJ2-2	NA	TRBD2	CASSQDGLAANTGELFF	TGTGCCAGCAGCCAAGACGGACTAGCAGCCAACACCGGGGAGCTGTTTTTT
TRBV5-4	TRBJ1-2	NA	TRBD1	CASSVGTAYGYTF	TGTGCCAGCAGTGTCGGGACAGCCTATGGCTACACCTTC
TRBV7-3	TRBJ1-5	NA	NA	CASSNGGNQPQHF	TGTGCCAGCAGCAATGGGGGGAATCAGCCCCAGCATTTT
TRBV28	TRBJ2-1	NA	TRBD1	CASRDRGRRNEQFF	TGTGCCAGCAGGGACAGGGGGCGACGCAATGAGCAGTTCTTC
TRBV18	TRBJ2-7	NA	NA	CASSPGGDEQYF	TGTGCCAGCTCACCGGGAGGAGACGAGCAGTACTTC
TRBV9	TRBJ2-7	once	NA	CASSSGSSYEQYF	TGTGCCAGCAGCAGCGGATCCTCCTACGAGCAGTACTTC
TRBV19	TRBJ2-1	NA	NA	CASSIEGSGPYNEQFF	TGTGCCAGTAGTATAGAGGGTAGCGGTCCTTACAATGAGCAGTTCTTC